One sample yielded the 3 T cell receptor beta chains listed below, sequenced in a study of blood T cells in healthy people across ages. Combining a sample-barcoded 5' primer with a J-beta primer mix, a second PCR ran for about 6 to 12 cycles. TCRdb ran MiXCR on the 5' RACE reads and lists one entry per CDR3 protein. Of approximately 800,000 distinct CDR3 sequences in the sample, roughly 53% were seen once. Sequences were obtained from blood. These receptors were obtained from a man older than 75 in good health.

This clonotype was counted only a few times. The chain joins TRBV5-1 to TRBJ2-7; D is perhaps TRBD1 (5 bases). Germline V CDR1 and CDR2: SGHRS, YFSETQ. The CDR3 is 14 amino acids. Trimming cost V 5 bases and J 2 bases, with 14 bases left between them. CDR3 in amino acids: CASSLQTDTYEQYF. CDR3 DNA: TGCGCCAGCAGTTTGCAGACAGATACCTACGAGCAGTACTTC.

The chain combines TRBV3-1 with TRBJ2-1, with 10 bases lining up with TRBD2. The CDR3 sequence is 14 residues long. Germline-derived CDR1 and CDR2 are LGHDT and YNNKEL (reference sequence). The J segment lost 9 bases and the V segment lost 4 bases, leaving 6 bases of the junction unmatched. In nucleotides, the CDR3 is TGTGCCAGCAGCCCTAGCGGGAGTAATAGTGAGCAGTTCTTC. Protein: CASSPSGSNSEQFF.

This clonotype has only a few counts. The chain links TRBV5-1 to TRBJ2-7; 9 nucleotides align to TRBD1. Germline assignment: CDR1 SGHRS and CDR2 YFSETQ. The CDR3 totals 16 residues. V lost 4 bases, J lost 4 bases, and 12 bases stayed unmatched. CDR3 sequence reads: CASSLSGTGIRYEQYF. The CDR3 DNA reads as TGCGCCAGCAGCCTATCCGGGACAGGGATTCGGTACGAGCAGTACTTC.